This T cell receptor (beta chain) stems from a study of cytomegalovirus exposure and HLA in healthy donors. CDR3 size: 13 residues. V lost 8 bases, J lost 8 bases, and 4 bases stayed unmatched. Germline values: CDR1 SGHAT, CDR2 FQNNGV. The PCR was carried out with 60 Vbeta primers and 13 Jbeta primers. Clones were read by immunoSEQ multiplex PCR, and TCRdb kept only the in-frame ones, dropping some. Of about 190,000 clones detected, about 80% appear once; the ten largest clones hold 10% to 13%. What was sequenced was PBMCs. This receptor was obtained from a woman aged 45-59 years in good health and CMV-seropositive. V and J are TRBV11-2 and TRBJ2-1, with 12 bases aligning to TRBD2. The CDR3 region is CASRLAGGYEQFF. DNA of the CDR3: TGTGCCAGCCGGCTAGCGGGGGGGTATGAGCAGTTCTTC.